This is a list of T cell receptor beta chains from one sample in a study of T cells expressing NK-cell markers. TCRdb reprocessed the 5' RACE reads and keeps a single row for each CDR3 protein, giving no DNA. This listing includes some 150,000 distinct CDR3 sequences. Material: blood T cells: a sorted CD56 or NKG2C T cell subset, CD4+ or CD8+ T cells, or bulk PBMC T cells (not recorded which). The receptors originated from a man aged 18-30 years in good health. CDR3s include the opening cysteine and the closing phenylalanine or tryptophan. Fields, in order: clone size, V gene, J gene, CDR3 protein. Rows may omit the clone size; those that give it use once, few, many or a size class.

.	TRBV28	TRBJ2-1	CASSAGLGDNEQFF
.	TRBV11-3	TRBJ1-4	CASSLGRGREKLFF
.	TRBV29-1	TRBJ2-2	CSVLASGHTGELFF
.	TRBV7-2	TRBJ2-5	CASSYFPDESTQYF
.	TRBV29-1	TRBJ2-1	CSVEGLVSSYNEQFF
.	TRBV7-9	TRBJ2-5	CASSFRDRVETQYF
.	TRBV5-6	TRBJ2-1	CASSLALAGVSSYNEQFF
.	TRBV23-1	TRBJ2-1	CASSQSGQGSGGRFF
.	TRBV6-1	TRBJ2-7	CASGGGSYEQYF
.	TRBV4-3	TRBJ2-3	CASSQESRDSDTQYF
.	TRBV6-1	TRBJ1-1	CASSDWAEAFF
.	TRBV20-1	TRBJ2-1	CSARGNPSYNEQFF
.	TRBV4-3	TRBJ2-7	CASSQDQSGRGHYEQYF
.	TRBV30	TRBJ1-6	CAWSAGTGDDRSLHF
.	TRBV5-1	TRBJ2-5	CASSPRGSPETQYF
.	TRBV29-1	TRBJ1-2	CSVEGWVSYGYTF
.	TRBV27	TRBJ1-1	CASSTTGTEAFF
.	TRBV6-2/TRBV6-3	TRBJ2-1	CASSYPILTYSYNEQFF
.	TRBV13	TRBJ2-1	CASSLLGPGEQFF
.	TRBV7-9	TRBJ2-7	CASSFLTGYEQYF
.	TRBV6-2/TRBV6-3	TRBJ2-2	CASSYSWQDNTGELFF
.	TRBV25-1	TRBJ1-2	CASSDDSEGYGYTF
.	TRBV12-3/TRBV12-4	TRBJ2-1	CASQTFAGGNEQFF
.	TRBV6-2/TRBV6-3	TRBJ2-7	CASRTLAGREQYF
.	TRBV12-3/TRBV12-4	TRBJ2-5	CASSLSSSETQYF
.	TRBV27	TRBJ1-4	CASSLAAGFIATNEKLFF
.	TRBV7-8	TRBJ2-1	CASSPRLSLSYNEQFF
.	TRBV27	TRBJ2-5	CASSLLAGEETQYF
.	TRBV7-8	TRBJ1-4	CASSVLTGTGDEKLFF
.	TRBV2	TRBJ2-1	CASSERPPGSYNEQFF
.	TRBV19	TRBJ1-1	CASSIRVGTTEAFF
.	TRBV5-1	TRBJ2-1	CASSLVGGNEQFF
.	TRBV25-1	TRBJ1-1	CASSENPGINTEAFF
.	TRBV2	TRBJ1-2	CASSERDNYGYTF
.	TRBV5-1	TRBJ2-1	CASSSEAGPSYNEQFF
medium-sized	TRBV18	TRBJ2-7	CASSPRQGPTYEQYF